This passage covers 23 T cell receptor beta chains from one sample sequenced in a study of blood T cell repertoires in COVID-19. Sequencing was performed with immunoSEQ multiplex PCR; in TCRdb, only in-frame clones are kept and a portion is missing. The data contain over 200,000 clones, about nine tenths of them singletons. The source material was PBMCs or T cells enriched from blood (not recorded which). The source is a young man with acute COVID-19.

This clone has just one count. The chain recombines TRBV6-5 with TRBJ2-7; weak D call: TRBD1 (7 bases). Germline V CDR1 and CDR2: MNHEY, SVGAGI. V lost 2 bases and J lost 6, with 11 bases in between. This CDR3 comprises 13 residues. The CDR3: CASSYGQGGEQYF. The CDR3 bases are TGTGCCAGCAGTTACGGTCAGGGGGGCGAGCAGTACTTC.

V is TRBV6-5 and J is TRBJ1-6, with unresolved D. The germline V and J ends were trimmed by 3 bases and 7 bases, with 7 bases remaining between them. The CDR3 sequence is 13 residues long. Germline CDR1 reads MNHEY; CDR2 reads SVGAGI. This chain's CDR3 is CASSYGPNSPLHF. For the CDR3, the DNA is TGTGCCAGCAGTTATGGGCCAAATTCACCCCTCCACTTT.

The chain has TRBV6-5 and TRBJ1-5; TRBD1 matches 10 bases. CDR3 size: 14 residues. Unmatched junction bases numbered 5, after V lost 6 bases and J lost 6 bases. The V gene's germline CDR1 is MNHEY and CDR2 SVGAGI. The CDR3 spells CASSTTGGGQPQHF. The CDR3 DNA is TGTGCCAGCAGCACGACAGGGGGCGGTCAGCCCCAGCATTTT.

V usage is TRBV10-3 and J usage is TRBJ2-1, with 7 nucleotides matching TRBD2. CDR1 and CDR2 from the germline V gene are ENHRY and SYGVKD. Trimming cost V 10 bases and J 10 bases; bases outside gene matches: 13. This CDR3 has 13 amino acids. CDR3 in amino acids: CATTTDKRDEQFF. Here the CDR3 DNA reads TGTGCCACCACGACAGATAAGCGGGACGAGCAGTTCTTC.

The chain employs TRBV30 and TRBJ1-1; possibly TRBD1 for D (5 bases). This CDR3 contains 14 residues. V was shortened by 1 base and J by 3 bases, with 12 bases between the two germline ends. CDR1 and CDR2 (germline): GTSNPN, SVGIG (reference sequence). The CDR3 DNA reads TGTGCCTGGAGTGCAGGGATGTCGGACACTGAAGCTTTCTTT. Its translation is CAWSAGMSDTEAFF. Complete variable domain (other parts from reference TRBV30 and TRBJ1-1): SQTIHQWPATLVQPVGSPLSLECTVEGTSNPNLYWYRQAAGRGLQLLFYSVGIGQISSEVPQNLSASRPQDRQFILSSKKLLLSDSGFYLCAWSAGMSDTEAFFGQGTRLTVV.

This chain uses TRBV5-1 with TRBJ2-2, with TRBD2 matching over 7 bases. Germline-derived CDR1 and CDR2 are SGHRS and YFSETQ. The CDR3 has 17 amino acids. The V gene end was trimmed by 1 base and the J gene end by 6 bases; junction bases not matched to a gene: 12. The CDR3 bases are TGCGCCAGCAGCTTGCCCGGGAGGCCATCGTATCCCGGGGAGCTGTTTTTT. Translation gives CASSLPGRPSYPGELFF.

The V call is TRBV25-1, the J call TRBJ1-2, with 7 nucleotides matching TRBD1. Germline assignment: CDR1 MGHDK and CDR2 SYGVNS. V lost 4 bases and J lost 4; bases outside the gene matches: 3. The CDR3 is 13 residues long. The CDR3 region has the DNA TGTGCCAGCAGTGCGGGACAGATCTATGGCTACACCTTC. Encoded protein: CASSAGQIYGYTF.

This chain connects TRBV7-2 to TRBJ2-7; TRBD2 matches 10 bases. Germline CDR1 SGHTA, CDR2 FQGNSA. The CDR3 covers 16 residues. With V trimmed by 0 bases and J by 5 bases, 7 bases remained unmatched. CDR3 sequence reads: CASSLAPSGSLNEQYF. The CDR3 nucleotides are TGTGCCAGCAGCTTAGCGCCTAGCGGGAGTCTCAACGAGCAGTACTTC.

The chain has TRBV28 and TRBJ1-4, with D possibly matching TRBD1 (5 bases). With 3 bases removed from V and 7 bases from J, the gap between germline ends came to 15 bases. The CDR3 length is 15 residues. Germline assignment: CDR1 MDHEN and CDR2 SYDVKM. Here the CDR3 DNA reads TGTGCCAGCAGTTTTCAGGGTCAGATGGGTGAAAAACTGTTTTTT. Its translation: CASSFQGQMGEKLFF.

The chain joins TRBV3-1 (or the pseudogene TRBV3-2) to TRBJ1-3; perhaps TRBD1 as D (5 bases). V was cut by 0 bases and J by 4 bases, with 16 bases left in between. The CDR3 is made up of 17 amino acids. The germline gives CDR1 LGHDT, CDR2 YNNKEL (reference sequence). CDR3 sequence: CASSQDGAGRLGNTIYF. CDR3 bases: TGTGCCAGCAGCCAAGATGGGGCGGGGCGACTAGGAAACACCATATATTTT.

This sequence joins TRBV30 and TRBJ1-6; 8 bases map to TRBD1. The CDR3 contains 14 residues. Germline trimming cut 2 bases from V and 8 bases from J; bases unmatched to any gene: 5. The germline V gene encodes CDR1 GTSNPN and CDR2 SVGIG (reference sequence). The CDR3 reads CAWSLGQGYSPLHF. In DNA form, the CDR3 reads TGTGCCTGGAGTTTAGGACAGGGTTATTCACCCCTCCACTTT. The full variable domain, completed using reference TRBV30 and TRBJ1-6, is SQTIHQWPATLVQPVGSPLSLECTVEGTSNPNLYWYRQAAGRGLQLLFYSVGIGQISSEVPQNLSASRPQDRQFILSSKKLLLSDSGFYLCAWSLGQGYSPLHFGNGTRLTVT.

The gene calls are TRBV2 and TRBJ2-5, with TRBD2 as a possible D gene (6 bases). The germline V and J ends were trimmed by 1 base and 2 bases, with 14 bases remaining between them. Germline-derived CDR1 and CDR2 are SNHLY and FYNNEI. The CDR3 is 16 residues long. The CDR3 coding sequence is TGTGCCAGCAGTGAAGGGACTGCCGGGGGACAAGAGACCCAGTACTTC. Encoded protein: CASSEGTAGGQETQYF.

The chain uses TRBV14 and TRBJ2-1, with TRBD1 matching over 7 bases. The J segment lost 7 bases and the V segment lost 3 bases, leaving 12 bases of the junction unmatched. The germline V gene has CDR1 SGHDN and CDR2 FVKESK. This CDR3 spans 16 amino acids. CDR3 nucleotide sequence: TGTGCCAGCAGCCATCGGGACAGCCCCTTCTGGAATGAGCAGTTCTTC. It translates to CASSHRDSPFWNEQFF.

CDR3 in DNA: TGTGCCACCAGTGATTCCGGGCCCGGGGCCTACGAGCAGTACTTC. This encodes CATSDSGPGAYEQYF. The V call is TRBV24-1, the J call TRBJ2-7; tentative D call: TRBD2 (5 bases). This CDR3 spans 15 amino acids. Per germline, CDR1 KGHDR and CDR2 SFDVKD. Deletions cut 2 bases from V and 2 bases from J, with 12 bases between.

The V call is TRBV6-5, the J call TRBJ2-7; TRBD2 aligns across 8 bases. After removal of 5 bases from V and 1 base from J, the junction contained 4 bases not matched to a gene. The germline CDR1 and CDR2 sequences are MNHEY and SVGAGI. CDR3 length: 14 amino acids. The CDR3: CASSPTSASYEQYF. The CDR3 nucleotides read TGTGCCAGCAGTCCGACTAGCGCTTCCTACGAGCAGTACTTC.

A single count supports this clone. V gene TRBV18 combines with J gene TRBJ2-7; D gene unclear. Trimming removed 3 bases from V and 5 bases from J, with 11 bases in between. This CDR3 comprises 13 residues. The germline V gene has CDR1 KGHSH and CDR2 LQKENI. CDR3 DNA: TGTGCCAGCTCACCTTCGAGCCCCAACGAGCAGTACTTC. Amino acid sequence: CASSPSSPNEQYF.

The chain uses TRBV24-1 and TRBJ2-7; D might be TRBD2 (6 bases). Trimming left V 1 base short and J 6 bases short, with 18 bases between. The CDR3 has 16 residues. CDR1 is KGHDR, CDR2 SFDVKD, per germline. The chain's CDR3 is CATSDFTGSGRFEQYF. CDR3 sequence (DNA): TGTGCCACCAGTGATTTTACCGGGAGCGGTAGGTTCGAGCAGTACTTC.

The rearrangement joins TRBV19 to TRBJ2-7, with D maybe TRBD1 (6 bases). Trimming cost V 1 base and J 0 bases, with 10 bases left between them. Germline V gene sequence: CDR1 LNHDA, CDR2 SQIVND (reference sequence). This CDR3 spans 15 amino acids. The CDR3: CASSIGTESSYEQYF. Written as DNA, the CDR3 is TGTGCCAGTAGTATAGGGACAGAGAGCTCCTACGAGCAGTACTTC.

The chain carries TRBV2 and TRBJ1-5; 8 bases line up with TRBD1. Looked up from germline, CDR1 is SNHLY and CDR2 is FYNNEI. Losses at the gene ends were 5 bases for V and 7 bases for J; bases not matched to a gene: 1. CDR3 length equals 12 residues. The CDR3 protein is CASSRQGQPQHF. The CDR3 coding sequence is TGTGCCAGCAGTCGACAGGGGCAGCCCCAGCATTTT.

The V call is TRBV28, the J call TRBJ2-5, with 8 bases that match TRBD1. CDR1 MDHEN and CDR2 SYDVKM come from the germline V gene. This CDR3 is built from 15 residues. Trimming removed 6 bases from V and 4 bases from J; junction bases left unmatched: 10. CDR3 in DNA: TGTGCCAGCAGCTCGGGACAGGCTATGTTAGAGACCCAGTACTTC. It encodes CASSSGQAMLETQYF.

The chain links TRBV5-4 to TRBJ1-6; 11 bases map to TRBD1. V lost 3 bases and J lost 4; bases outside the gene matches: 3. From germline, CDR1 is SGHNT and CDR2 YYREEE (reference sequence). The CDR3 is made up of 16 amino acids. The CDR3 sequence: CASSYGTGGYNSPLHF. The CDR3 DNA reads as TGTGCCAGCAGCTACGGGACAGGGGGTTATAATTCACCCCTCCACTTT.

CDR3 in DNA: TGCAGAGTGACAGTAAACACTGAAGCTTTCTTT. This codes for CRVTVNTEAFF. J is TRBJ1-1 and V is TRBV20-1; D possibly corresponds to TRBD1 (5 bases). CDR1 and CDR2 (germline): DFQATT, SNEGSKA (reference sequence). This CDR3 has 11 amino acids.

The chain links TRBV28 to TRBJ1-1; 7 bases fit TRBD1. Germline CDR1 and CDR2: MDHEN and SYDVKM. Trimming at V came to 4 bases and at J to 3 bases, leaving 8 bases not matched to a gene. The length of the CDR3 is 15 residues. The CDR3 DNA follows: TGTGCCAGCAGTTCTGGGACAGCAACCTACACTGAAGCTTTCTTT. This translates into CASSSGTATYTEAFF.